These 15 T cell receptor beta chains were all obtained from the same sample, sequenced in a study of CD8+CD57+ T cells in acquired aplastic anemia. Patients picked for sequencing had shown CD8+CD57+ cell expansion detected by flow cytometry. Genomic DNA was employed as the template in profiling TCR beta VDJ and CDR3. TCRdb reanalysed the reads using MiXCR and keeps one entry per CDR3 protein. Of approximately 470,000 distinct CDR3 sequences listed, about a third are singletons. Sequenced: sorted CD4+, CD8+, or CD8+CD57+ T cells (not recorded which) from PBMCs. These receptors were obtained from a human donor with aplastic anemia.

In the case of this clonotype: Relative to the germline gene, one junction end is altered; a read error may explain this. The rearrangement links TRBV18 to TRBJ1-1; 8 nucleotides agree with TRBD1. CDR1 KGHSH and CDR2 LQKENI come from the germline V gene. This CDR3 has 14 amino acids. DNA for the CDR3: TGTGCCAGCTCGAGACAGACAGGGGACACTGGAGCTTTCTTT. Translating it yields CASSRQTGDTGAFF.

Details on this clonotype: This is likely a read error, given that the CDR3 carries no conserved phenylalanine or tryptophan at its end. The J gene is TRBJ2-7, the V gene TRBV7-2; 9 bases match TRBD2. The CDR3 covers 16 residues. Germline V gives CDR1 SGHTA, CDR2 FQGNSA. V trimming: 7 bases; J trimming: 4 bases; junction bases outside the gene matches: 14. CDR3 protein: CASTQPARAGGYEQYL. Here the CDR3 DNA reads TGTGCCAGCACCCAACCGGCCAGAGCGGGGGGATACGAGCAGTACCTC.

This clonotype was counted once. The V and J genes are TRBV24-1 and TRBJ2-1; D is unclear. CDR1 KGHDR and CDR2 SFDVKD come from the germline V gene. V dropped 7 bases and J dropped 0 bases, with 15 bases sitting between them. The CDR3 covers 16 residues. The CDR3 DNA is TGTGCCACCAGCAGCTTAAGGGTCGTCTCCTACAATGAGCAGTTCTTC. It specifies CATSSLRVVSYNEQFF.

This clonotype turned up a few times. V usage is TRBV20-1 and J usage is TRBJ2-5; 10 bases are a match to TRBD1. The CDR3 has 15 amino acids. V was clipped by 1 base and J by 5 bases; unmatched bases: 7. Germline values: CDR1 DFQATT, CDR2 SNEGSKA (reference sequence). CDR3 amino acids: CSARGGDRGGETQYF. DNA for the CDR3: TGCAGTGCTAGAGGCGGGGACAGGGGAGGGGAGACCCAGTACTTC.

The table lists this clonotype with a few counts. This is likely a read error, given that the CDR3 carries no conserved phenylalanine or tryptophan at its end. The limits of the CDR3 on the DNA are not certain, so only TCRdb's listed CDR3 is given. The gene calls are TRBV15 and TRBJ2-3. The CDR3 numbers 13 amino acids, ends counted. Germline CDR1 and CDR2: LNHNV and YYDKDF (reference sequence). The CDR3 here is CATSRARTDTRYL.

A word on this clonotype: Mismatch with germline at one junction end may stem from a read error. V usage is TRBV20-1 and J usage is TRBJ1-1; D perhaps matches TRBD1 (6 bases). The CDR3 loop spans 13 amino acids. In germline, CDR1 is DFQATT, CDR2 SNEGSKA (reference sequence). CDR3 region: CSALDRSNAEAFF. The CDR3 DNA reads TGCAGTGCTCTCGACAGGTCGAACGCTGAAGCTTTCTTT.

This clonotype was seen many times. This chain connects TRBV19 to TRBJ2-1, with a possible D match to TRBD1 (6 bases). CDR1 and CDR2 from the germline V gene are LNHDA and SQIVND (reference sequence). Deletions cut 5 bases from V and 6 bases from J, with 17 bases between. The CDR3 is made up of 15 amino acids. In nucleotides, the CDR3 is TGTGCCAGTAGTTACCGGGACAAATGGCCCAATGAGCAGTTCTTC. It translates to CASSYRDKWPNEQFF.

The chain employs TRBV12-3 or TRBV12-4 and TRBJ2-5, with 9 positions matching TRBD1. The CDR3 runs to 15 residues. The ends lost 3 bases at V and 5 bases at J; junction bases unmatched: 7. The CDR3 DNA reads TGTGCCAGCAGTTTCCCCACAGGGGGCAGGGAGACCCAGTACTTC. Translated: CASSFPTGGRETQYF.

This clonotype came up many times. This chain's CDR3 is CSARGDASDTQYF. The CDR3 DNA follows: TGCAGTGCTAGAGGCGACGCGTCAGATACGCAGTATTTT. V is TRBV20-1 and J is TRBJ2-3; D call uncertain. The CDR3 covers 13 residues. Germline V gene lookup returns CDR1 DFQATT and CDR2 SNEGSKA (reference sequence). V shed 1 base and J shed 4 bases, with 9 bases lying between them.

This clonotype was recorded many times. The CDR3 is CASAVEVSYEQYF. The CDR3 bases are TGTGCCAGCGCCGTGGAGGTCTCCTACGAGCAGTACTTC. The genes are TRBV2 and TRBJ2-7, with D tentatively TRBD2 (5 bases). The CDR3 has 13 residues. CDR1 is SNHLY, CDR2 FYNNEI, per germline. V shed 8 bases and J shed 0 bases, with 11 bases lying between them.

This clonotype was counted at least ten times. The chain recombines TRBV25-1 with TRBJ2-7; the match to TRBD1 covers 9 bases. J lost 5 bases, V lost 6 bases, and 8 bases had no gene match. This CDR3 is built from 14 residues. Germline V CDR1 and CDR2: MGHDK, SYGVNS. The CDR3 sequence: CASSSGTGYDEQYF. The CDR3 DNA follows: TGTGCCAGCAGCTCCGGGACAGGGTACGACGAGCAGTACTTC.

V usage is TRBV15 and J usage is TRBJ2-7; D gene unclear. The CDR3 loop spans 14 amino acids. Trimming took 5 bases from V and 10 from J, leaving 21 bases between them. Germline values: CDR1 LNHNV, CDR2 YYDKDF (reference sequence). The CDR3 sequence is CATSQWVDTTRQYF. For the CDR3, the DNA is TGTGCCACCAGCCAATGGGTAGATACGACGAGACAGTACTTC.

The chain links TRBV20-1 to TRBJ2-1; TRBD2 matches at 7 bases. The germline V gene encodes CDR1 DFQATT and CDR2 SNEGSKA (reference sequence). The CDR3 extends over 13 amino acids. The CDR3 reads CRPLRGTYNEQFF. CDR3 bases: TGCAGGCCCCTGCGGGGGACCTACAATGAGCAGTTCTTC.

This chain uses TRBV20-1 with TRBJ2-1; D uncertain. The CDR3 extends over 11 amino acids. V shed 3 bases and J shed 5 bases, with 5 bases lying between them. The germline V gene has CDR1 DFQATT and CDR2 SNEGSKA (reference sequence). This CDR3 is CSASFDNEQFF. In DNA form, the CDR3 reads TGCAGTGCTAGCTTTGACAATGAGCAGTTCTTC.

This clonotype has ten or more counts. Written as DNA, the CDR3 is TGCAGTGCCTCCTCTGGGACACAGGGGGCGGCTTATGGCTACACCTTC. It codes for CSASSGTQGAAYGYTF. The genes are TRBV20-1 and TRBJ1-2, with 9 bases that match TRBD1. Germline assignment: CDR1 DFQATT and CDR2 SNEGSKA (reference sequence). This CDR3 region has 16 residues. Trimming cost V 6 bases and J 5 bases; bases outside gene matches: 16.